The 11 T cell receptor beta chains given below trace back to one sample, sequenced in a study of identical twins. TCRdb used MiXCR to reprocess the 5' RACE reads, holding one entry per CDR3 protein. The table lists fewer than 650,000 distinct CDR3 sequences, nearly 10% of them singletons. These sequences were also reported in another study, on yellow fever vaccine responses in identical twins.

What was sequenced was PBMCs. The receptors originated from a woman younger than 30 in good health.

This clonotype was recorded a few times. V and J are TRBV12-3 or TRBV12-4 and TRBJ2-3, with unresolved D. The CDR3 has 14 residues. V lost 6 bases and J lost 4, with 14 bases in between. The CDR3 loop reads CASRLSPLADTQYF. The CDR3 DNA follows: TGTGCCAGCAGGCTGAGCCCGCTGGCAGATACGCAGTATTTT.

The J gene is TRBJ2-1, the V gene TRBV15; 8 positions agree with TRBD2. This CDR3 is 13 amino acids long. After removal of 8 bases from V and 7 bases from J, the junction contained 7 bases not matched to a gene. Germline V gene lookup returns CDR1 LNHNV and CDR2 YYDKDF (reference sequence). The CDR3 DNA sequence: TGTGCCACCTATAGCGGGATGGAGAATGAGCAGTTCTTC. Translation: CATYSGMENEQFF.

This clonotype has just a few counts. The V and J genes are TRBV7-2 and TRBJ2-4, with D tentatively TRBD1 or TRBD2 (5 bases each). Germline V gene lookup returns CDR1 SGHTA and CDR2 FQGNSA. The CDR3 contains 16 residues. Trimming removed 1 base at V and 4 bases at J, with 14 bases between. CDR3 DNA: TGTGCCAGCAGCTTAGAAGTTGGGGGACCAAAAAACATTCAGTACTTC. Its protein product is CASSLEVGGPKNIQYF.

This clonotype was found many times. This chain links TRBV10-3 with TRBJ2-2; TRBD2 agrees at 7 bases. This CDR3 has 15 residues. V shed 10 bases, J shed 4 bases, and the junction held 12 bases outside the gene matches. Germline lookup yields CDR1 ENHRY and CDR2 SYGVKD. The CDR3 region is CATLMGGGSTGELFF. The DNA of the CDR3 is TGTGCCACCCTTATGGGTGGCGGGAGCACCGGGGAGCTGTTTTTT.

There are a few counts of this clonotype. The genes are TRBV21-1 and TRBJ2-6. TRBV21-1 is a pseudogene locus. This CDR3 has 16 amino acids. As DNA, the CDR3 is TGTGCCAGCAGCAAAGTGGACAGCTCTGGGGCCAACGTCCTGACTTTC. Translation: CASSKVDSSGANVLTF.

This clonotype was seen ten or more times. Here the CDR3 DNA reads TGTGCCAGCAGTCCGACGGGACAGGGTTCCAACGAGCAGTACTTC. Its translation: CASSPTGQGSNEQYF. The chain links TRBV28 to TRBJ2-7, with 9 bases aligning to TRBD1. Germline V gene data show CDR1 as MDHEN and CDR2 as SYDVKM. V lost 5 bases to trimming and J lost 5 bases; unmatched junction nucleotides: 10. This CDR3 is built from 15 residues.

The chain uses TRBV5-1 and TRBJ1-1; 7 bases map to TRBD1. This CDR3 contains 13 residues. Germline CDR1 reads SGHRS; CDR2 reads YFSETQ. V lost 7 bases, J lost 2 bases, and 5 bases stayed unmatched. CDR3 bases: TGCGCCAGCGGACAGGAAATCAACACTGAAGCTTTCTTT. Its translation is CASGQEINTEAFF.

This clonotype was counted at least ten times. The chain joins TRBV7-9 to TRBJ2-3; D not resolved. V lost 5 bases and J lost 0, with 9 bases in between. CDR1 and CDR2 (germline): SEHNR, FQNEAQ (reference sequence). The CDR3 has 14 residues. The CDR3 loop is CASSPGRSTDTQYF. The CDR3 DNA reads TGTGCCAGCAGCCCCGGACGGAGCACAGATACGCAGTATTTT.

This clonotype was counted between two and nine times. V gene TRBV6-2 or TRBV6-3 combines with J gene TRBJ2-2; maybe TRBD1 (7 bases). Trimming took 6 bases from V and 4 from J, leaving 18 bases between them. From germline, CDR1 is MNHEY and CDR2 SVGEGT. There are 16 residues in the CDR3. For the CDR3, the DNA is TGTGCCAGCAGCCTGCCGCCAGGGGGGTTCACCGGGGAGCTGTTTTTT. This translates into CASSLPPGGFTGELFF.

In this sample, this clonotype turned up many times. CDR3 nucleotides: TGTGCCAGCAGAGCCAGCTCCTACAATGAGCAGTTCTTC. Translating gives CASRASSYNEQFF. This chain links TRBV2 with TRBJ2-1; D not certain. Per the germline V gene, CDR1 is SNHLY and CDR2 is FYNNEI. CDR3 length: 13 amino acids. V dropped 6 bases and J dropped 0 bases, with 6 bases sitting between them.

There are many counts of this clonotype. This rearrangement joins TRBV9 to TRBJ2-2, with no clear D. Trimming left V 0 bases short and J 4 bases short, with 1 base between. The CDR3 is made up of 12 amino acids. Germline CDR1 reads SGDLS; CDR2 reads YYNGEE. CDR3 loop: CASSVATGELFF. CDR3 sequence (DNA): TGTGCCAGCAGCGTAGCCACCGGGGAGCTGTTTTTT.